The 22 T cell receptor beta chains reported below all come from one sample, sequenced in a study of blood T cells in healthy people across ages. Primed by a sample-barcoded 5' primer and a J-beta primer mix, a second PCR proceeded for 7 to 11 cycles. One entry per CDR3 protein results from TCRdb running MiXCR on the 5' RACE reads. The sample holds over 450,000 distinct CDR3 sequences, about 25% seen once. The same data also contributed to another study, on T cells of mothers and their children.

The specimen sequenced was blood. Every receptor here comes from a boy younger than 18 in good health.

This clonotype came up a few times. V gene TRBV4-3 combines with J gene TRBJ2-1; D unresolved. The CDR3 totals 13 residues. The ends were cut back, 0 bases at V and 7 bases at J, with 7 bases in the middle. The germline V gene has CDR1 LGHNA and CDR2 YSLEER. The CDR3 nucleotides read TGCGCCAGCAGCCAAGATAGGTGGAATGAGCAGTTCTTC. Translated: CASSQDRWNEQFF.

The J gene is TRBJ2-2, the V gene TRBV7-2; 8 bases are shared with TRBD2. The V and J ends lost 0 bases and 3 bases, in that order; junction bases with no gene match: 6. Germline CDR1 and CDR2: SGHTA and FQGNSA. The CDR3 sequence is 17 residues long. DNA for the CDR3: TGTGCCAGCAGCTTAGCGTCCGGGGGGGGTGACACCGGGGAGCTGTTTTTT. It is translated as CASSLASGGGDTGELFF.

In this sample, this clonotype turned up a few times. This chain's CDR3 is CASSQGTNGMNNEQFF. The CDR3 nucleotides are TGTGCCAGCAGCCAAGGGACTAACGGAATGAACAATGAGCAGTTCTTC. The gene calls are TRBV4-2 and TRBJ2-1; D may be TRBD2 (6 bases). The CDR3 is 16 amino acids. Germline values: CDR1 LGHNA, CDR2 YNFKEQ. Trimming cost V 1 base and J 5 bases, with 15 bases left between them.

This chain connects TRBV12-3 or TRBV12-4 to TRBJ2-5; 7 nucleotides line up with TRBD2. The J call could be wrong; TRBJ2-7 is a better fit for the DNA end. The CDR3 runs to 16 residues. This CDR3 is CASSLALRGLVYEQYF. DNA of the CDR3: TGTGCCAGCAGTTTAGCGCTAAGAGGACTAGTCTACGAGCAGTACTTC.

This clonotype has a handful of counts. The V call is TRBV7-8, the J call TRBJ1-6, with TRBD1 as a possible D gene (6 bases). The germline V gene has CDR1 SGHVS and CDR2 FQNEAQ. V was shortened by 0 bases and J by 4 bases, with 7 bases between the two germline ends. The CDR3 sequence is 15 residues long. CDR3 protein: CASSLAGQYNSPLHF. CDR3 sequence (DNA): TGTGCCAGCAGCTTAGCTGGACAGTATAATTCACCCCTCCACTTT.

V and J are TRBV6-2 or TRBV6-3 and TRBJ2-5, with D maybe TRBD1 (7 bases). The germline V and J ends were trimmed by 4 bases and 4 bases, with 19 bases remaining between them. This CDR3 is 16 amino acids long. Germline CDR1 MNHEY, CDR2 SVGEGT. In DNA, the CDR3 is TGTGCCAGCAGTTCCATACGACAGGGAGGCCCAGAGACCCAGTACTTC. It specifies CASSSIRQGGPETQYF.

The table lists this clonotype with a few counts. CDR3 sequence reads: CASSRSETSWGTTGGYTF. The CDR3, as DNA: TGTGCCAGCAGCCGGTCCGAGACTTCTTGGGGGACAACGGGTGGCTACACCTTC. The genes are TRBV28 and TRBJ1-2; D is perhaps TRBD1 (6 bases). This CDR3 region has 18 residues. V was clipped by 6 bases and J by 7 bases, with 30 bases between them. Germline CDR1 MDHEN, CDR2 SYDVKM.

This clonotype was counted between two and nine times. CDR3 coding DNA: TGCAGCGTTGGGAGGGACCCGAACACCGGGGAGCTGTTTTTT. Residues: CSVGRDPNTGELFF. The chain uses TRBV29-1 and TRBJ2-2, with D perhaps TRBD2 (6 bases). V was cut by 4 bases and J by 0 bases, with 9 bases left in between. Germline V CDR1 and CDR2: SQVTM, ANQGSEA. The CDR3 is 14 amino acids.

The chain employs TRBV7-3 and TRBJ1-6; D is perhaps TRBD1 (6 bases). Germline assignment: CDR1 SGHTA and CDR2 FQGTGA. This CDR3 is built from 15 residues. The ends were cut back, 2 bases at V and 9 bases at J, with 14 bases in the middle. CDR3 protein: CASSLLGALSSPLHF. In DNA form, the CDR3 reads TGTGCCAGCAGCTTATTGGGGGCCCTTAGTTCACCCCTCCACTTT.

The V gene is TRBV5-1, the J gene TRBJ1-3; D unresolved. Looked up from germline, CDR1 is SGHRS and CDR2 is YFSETQ. This CDR3 is built from 16 residues. V was trimmed by 0 bases and J by 0 bases, leaving 10 bases between them. The CDR3 nucleotides are TGCGCCAGCAGCTTGGGGGTGCCGAGCTCTGGAAACACCATATATTTT. Translated, it gives CASSLGVPSSGNTIYF.

This clonotype was seen a single time. J is TRBJ2-3 and V is TRBV7-2; a weak D match, TRBD1 (6 bases). Germline V gene lookup returns CDR1 SGHTA and CDR2 FQGNSA. The CDR3 runs 15 residues. The germline V and J ends were trimmed by 2 bases and 4 bases, with 13 bases remaining between them. The CDR3 loop is CASSLRPGAADTQYF. The CDR3 nucleotides read TGTGCCAGCAGCTTACGACCAGGGGCCGCAGATACGCAGTATTTT.

The chain carries TRBV7-3 and TRBJ1-2, with D unclear. Germline V CDR1 and CDR2: SGHTA, FQGTGA. Trimming left V 6 bases short and J 8 bases short, with 16 bases between. The CDR3 has 13 residues. The CDR3 sequence: CASSLPSMEGYTF. The CDR3 DNA reads TGTGCCAGCAGTCTACCCTCAATGGAAGGCTACACCTTC.

This clonotype has just a few counts. The genes are TRBV18 and TRBJ1-4, with D possibly being TRBD1 (5 bases). The CDR3 has 15 residues. V lost 1 base and J lost 8, with 14 bases in between. The germline CDR1 and CDR2 sequences are KGHSH and LQKENI. The DNA of the CDR3 is TGTGCCAGCTCACCACGAACCCAGGGAGGCGAAAAACTGTTTTTT. It encodes CASSPRTQGGEKLFF. The whole variable domain, remainder taken from reference TRBV18 and TRBJ1-4, is NAGVMQNPRHLVRRRGQEARLRCSPMKGHSHVYWYRQLPEEGLKFMVYLQKENIIDESGMPKERFSAEFPKEGPSILRIQQVVRGDSAAYFCASSPRTQGGEKLFFGSGTQLSVL.

Only a few counts were recorded for this clonotype. This chain joins TRBV6-4 and TRBJ2-6; D unresolved. Germline CDR1 and CDR2: MRHNA and SNTAGT. There are 14 residues in the CDR3. V lost 2 bases and J lost 2, with 4 bases in between. The CDR3 region is CASSDLPGANVLTF. The CDR3 DNA follows: TGTGCCAGCAGTGACCTCCCTGGGGCCAACGTCCTGACTTTC.

With respect to this clonotype: At one boundary the junction diverges from the germline segment, which might be a read error. The chain recombines TRBV20-1 with TRBJ2-1; D gene ambiguous. In germline, CDR1 is DFQATT, CDR2 SNEGSKA (reference sequence). This CDR3 has 16 residues. The CDR3 loop reads CSVRVLAAHKYNEQFF. The CDR3 coding sequence is TGCAGTGTTAGAGTACTGGCGGCCCACAAGTACAATGAGCAGTTCTTC.

This clonotype was observed at least ten times. The chain is built from TRBV4-1 and TRBJ1-4; D is ambiguous. Germline values: CDR1 MGHRA, CDR2 YSYEKL. Trimming removed 5 bases from V and 7 bases from J, with 14 bases in between. The CDR3 runs 14 residues. CDR3 coding DNA: TGCGCCAGCAGCACGGCCCCAGTGGGTGAAAAACTGTTTTTT. Translated, it gives CASSTAPVGEKLFF.

The gene calls are TRBV20-1 and TRBJ1-2; D is possibly TRBD1 (5 bases). Germline lookup yields CDR1 DFQATT and CDR2 SNEGSKA (reference sequence). Trimming shortened V by 3 bases and J by 0 bases, and 20 bases separated the two germline ends. The CDR3 runs to 17 residues. The CDR3 coding sequence is TGCAGTGCTAGGGGTGAGGGCAGGGCATGGACTAACTATGGCTACACCTTC. Protein sequence: CSARGEGRAWTNYGYTF.

The sample holds a few counts of this clonotype. This chain links TRBV6-2 or TRBV6-3 with TRBJ1-1; 8 bases fit TRBD1. Losses at the gene ends were 6 bases for V and 4 bases for J; bases not matched to a gene: 7. Per germline, CDR1 MNHEY and CDR2 SVGEGT. This CDR3 has 14 residues. The chain's CDR3 is CASSAQGGGTEAFF. As DNA, the CDR3 is TGTGCCAGCAGCGCACAGGGGGGGGGCACTGAAGCTTTCTTT.

In this sample, this clonotype turned up once. The chain employs TRBV6-5 and TRBJ1-2; D unresolved. This CDR3 region has 14 residues. Trimming took off 2 bases at V and 0 bases at J, with 7 bases between the two ends. Looked up from germline, CDR1 is MNHEY and CDR2 is SVGAGI. The CDR3 loop reads CASSYDGTNYGYTF. The CDR3 DNA reads as TGTGCCAGCAGTTACGACGGAACTAACTATGGCTACACCTTC.

This clonotype came up a few times. The chain has TRBV6-2 or TRBV6-3 and TRBJ1-2; D remains unclear. Trimming took off 2 bases at V and 2 bases at J, with 18 bases between the two ends. The CDR3 runs to 17 residues. Germline lookup yields CDR1 MNHEY and CDR2 SVGEGT. CDR3 bases: TGTGCCAGCAGTTACCCCACCGGGCAACCCGGCAACTATGGCTACACCTTC. This gives the protein CASSYPTGQPGNYGYTF.

J is TRBJ1-2 and V is TRBV7-9; D is unresolved. The CDR3 consists of 16 residues. V shed 2 bases and J shed 0 bases, with 13 bases lying between them. From germline, CDR1 is SEHNR and CDR2 FQNEAQ (reference sequence). The CDR3, as DNA: TGTGCCAGCAGCTTATACCAGGTTATCACTAACTATGGCTACACCTTC. Protein product: CASSLYQVITNYGYTF.

This clonotype was counted a single time. V usage is TRBV7-2 and J usage is TRBJ1-2; 9 bases line up with TRBD1. CDR3 length equals 14 residues. In germline, CDR1 is SGHTA, CDR2 FQGNSA. The V gene end was trimmed by 6 bases and the J gene end by 8 bases; junction bases not matched to a gene: 10. The CDR3 DNA reads as TGTGCCAGCAGAGGCATACAGGGGGCGCAGGGCTACACCTTC. This translates into CASRGIQGAQGYTF.